The 20 T cell receptor beta chains listed next were all sequenced from one sample in a study of blood T cell repertoires in COVID-19. Clones were read by immunoSEQ multiplex PCR, and TCRdb kept only the in-frame ones, dropping some. The repertoire includes about 150,000 clones, about 90% of them detected once, and 0.55% sits in the top ten. Sequencing was done on a sample of peripheral blood. The receptors originated from a man in his fifties with acute or convalescent COVID-19.

This sequence joins TRBV6-2 or TRBV6-3 and TRBJ2-2; the D gene is possibly TRBD1 (5 bases). Germline V lookup: CDR1 MNHEY, CDR2 SVGEGT. The length of the CDR3 is 16 residues. V was clipped by 6 bases and J by 1 base, with 15 bases between them. CDR3 nucleotide sequence: TGTGCCAGCAGCCCGTATGGGGCGAGGAACACCGGGGAGCTGTTTTTT. It translates to CASSPYGARNTGELFF.

This chain links TRBV6-4 with TRBJ2-3; 7 nucleotides agree with TRBD2. Trimming took 5 bases from V and 0 from J; bases not matched to a gene: 5. The CDR3 length is 15 residues. CDR1 is MRHNA and CDR2 is SNTAGT in the germline V gene. The CDR3, as DNA: TGTGCCAGCAGTTCGGCGGGAGCTAGCACAGATACGCAGTATTTT. Encoded protein: CASSSAGASTDTQYF.

The J gene is TRBJ2-2, the V gene TRBV10-3; 8 bases fit TRBD2. J gave up 7 bases and V 8 bases, and 9 bases lay outside the gene matches. Germline V gives CDR1 ENHRY, CDR2 SYGVKD. The CDR3 sequence is 14 residues long. This chain's CDR3 is CAIASGGPGGELFF. CDR3 nucleotide sequence: TGTGCCATCGCATCGGGGGGGCCTGGCGGGGAGCTGTTTTTT.

V is TRBV6-6 and J is TRBJ1-5; TRBD1 matches at 11 bases. Germline V gene lookup returns CDR1 MNHNY and CDR2 SVGAGI (reference sequence). J gave up 2 bases and V 10 bases, and 4 bases lay outside the gene matches. The CDR3 runs 14 residues. The CDR3 protein is CATRTGGGNQPQHF. The CDR3 DNA reads as TGTGCCACCCGGACAGGGGGCGGCAATCAGCCCCAGCATTTT.

V usage is TRBV24-1 and J usage is TRBJ2-1; 9 nucleotides line up with TRBD1. The CDR3 is made up of 17 amino acids. Germline V gene lookup returns CDR1 KGHDR and CDR2 SFDVKD. The J segment lost 7 bases and the V segment lost 4 bases, leaving 13 bases of the junction unmatched. CDR3 coding DNA: TGTGCCACCAGTGAGGTGGGACAGGGCATAAGATCTAATGAGCAGTTCTTC. It encodes CATSEVGQGIRSNEQFF.

The chain combines TRBV19 with TRBJ1-1; D remains unclear. The CDR3 loop spans 12 amino acids. Germline values: CDR1 LNHDA, CDR2 SQIVND (reference sequence). The ends were cut back, 2 bases at V and 7 bases at J, with 8 bases in the middle. As DNA, the CDR3 is TGTGCCAGTAGTATATTCGAGGGTGAAGCTTTCTTT. Residues: CASSIFEGEAFF.

The rearrangement links TRBV19 to TRBJ1-2, with 7 positions matching TRBD1. CDR1 is LNHDA and CDR2 is SQIVND in the germline V gene (reference sequence). The CDR3 spans 17 residues. The trim removed 2 bases at V and 4 bases at J, leaving 13 bases unmatched. The chain's CDR3 is CASSIREMRGRFYGYTF. CDR3 DNA sequence: TGTGCCAGTAGTATAAGAGAAATGAGGGGGCGTTTCTATGGCTACACCTTC.

J is TRBJ2-5 and V is TRBV2; 10 nucleotides align to TRBD2. CDR1 and CDR2 from the germline V gene are SNHLY and FYNNEI. The CDR3 totals 13 residues. Germline trimming cut 6 bases from V and 3 bases from J; bases unmatched to any gene: 1. CDR3 coding DNA: TGTGCCAGCAGGGGGACTAGCGAAGAGACCCAGTACTTC. Its protein product is CASRGTSEETQYF.

The chain links TRBV3-1 (or the pseudogene TRBV3-2) to TRBJ2-3; tentative D call: TRBD1 (6 bases). Germline CDR1 LGHDT, CDR2 YNNKEL (reference sequence). With 3 bases removed from V and 2 bases from J, the gap between germline ends came to 18 bases. The CDR3 loop spans 17 amino acids. The CDR3 DNA follows: TGTGCCAGCAGCCAGGGGGATTGGGGGCAGGACACAGATACGCAGTATTTT. Its translation: CASSQGDWGQDTDTQYF.

This chain uses TRBV4-2 with TRBJ2-3; tentative D call: TRBD2 (7 bases). Germline V CDR1 and CDR2: LGHNA, YNFKEQ. V lost 0 bases and J 5 bases, leaving 18 bases between the germline ends. The CDR3 contains 17 residues. The CDR3 region has the DNA TGTGCCAGCAGCCAAGAAGAGGGGGGGCAGGCTGGAGATACGCAGTATTTT. Translating gives CASSQEEGGQAGDTQYF.

The rearrangement joins TRBV3-1 (or the pseudogene TRBV3-2) to TRBJ1-2; no clear D gene. V gave up 4 bases and J gave up 5 bases, with 14 bases separating them. Looked up from germline, CDR1 is LGHDT and CDR2 is YNNKEL (reference sequence). CDR3 length equals 14 residues. In DNA, the CDR3 is TGTGCCAGCAGCCCTCGAACGGGAGCGTATGGCTACACCTTC. Its protein is CASSPRTGAYGYTF.

The chain combines TRBV18 with TRBJ2-3; D gene uncertain. Germline V gene lookup returns CDR1 KGHSH and CDR2 LQKENI. V lost 4 bases and J lost 1, with 3 bases in between. CDR3 length: 12 amino acids. CDR3 nucleotide sequence: TGTGCCAGCTCACAGCGCACAGATACGCAGTATTTT. It is translated as CASSQRTDTQYF.

The genes are TRBV9 and TRBJ1-2; D may be TRBD1 (5 bases). Germline lookup yields CDR1 SGDLS and CDR2 YYNGEE. The V end lost 0 bases, the J end lost 0 bases, and 9 bases lay between the germline ends. The CDR3 contains 15 residues. The CDR3 DNA reads as TGTGCCAGCAGCGTAGACAGGATCTCTAACTATGGCTACACCTTC. This encodes CASSVDRISNYGYTF.

This chain uses TRBV16 with TRBJ2-7, with TRBD2 as a possible D gene (5 bases). The CDR3 runs 13 residues. V shed 2 bases and J shed 3 bases, with 8 bases lying between them. In germline, CDR1 is KGHSY, CDR2 FQNENV. CDR3 loop: CASSQVRDYEQYF. The DNA of the CDR3 is TGTGCCAGCAGCCAAGTGAGGGACTACGAGCAGTACTTC.

The chain has TRBV10-3 and TRBJ2-6; TRBD1 might be the D (6 bases). V lost 11 bases and J 4 bases, leaving 12 bases between the germline ends. The V gene's germline CDR1 is ENHRY and CDR2 SYGVKD. The CDR3 consists of 13 residues. This CDR3 is CAVQGSGANVLTF. DNA for the CDR3: TGTGCCGTACAGGGCTCCGGGGCCAACGTCCTGACTTTC.

The chain uses TRBV6-5 and TRBJ2-7; tentative D call: TRBD2 (6 bases). Germline CDR1 and CDR2: MNHEY and SVGAGI. CDR3 length: 14 amino acids. The V end lost 4 bases, the J end lost 0 bases, and 10 bases lay between the germline ends. In nucleotides, the CDR3 is TGTGCCAGCAGTTCAACGGGACTCTCCTACGAGCAGTACTTC. This gives the protein CASSSTGLSYEQYF.

The chain carries TRBV19 and TRBJ2-1; D is perhaps TRBD2 (6 bases). V shed 5 bases and J shed 8 bases, with 16 bases lying between them. The CDR3 spans 14 residues. The germline V gene has CDR1 LNHDA and CDR2 SQIVND (reference sequence). CDR3 in amino acids: CASSPWGDLDEQFF. CDR3 nucleotides: TGTGCCAGTAGTCCTTGGGGGGATTTGGATGAGCAGTTCTTC.

The table lists this clone with a few counts. This chain links TRBV4-1 with TRBJ2-3; maybe TRBD2 (5 bases). The V end was cut by 4 bases, the J end by 2 bases, with 19 bases between. Germline assignment: CDR1 MGHRA and CDR2 YSYEKL. This CDR3 comprises 17 residues. CDR3 residues: CASSLRRILVDTDTQYF. The CDR3, as DNA: TGCGCCAGCAGCCTTCGGAGGATTCTGGTGGACACAGATACGCAGTATTTT.

This clone was seen more than once but under ten times. V and J are TRBV19 and TRBJ2-7; 8 bases line up with TRBD2. The germline CDR1 and CDR2 sequences are LNHDA and SQIVND (reference sequence). Unmatched junction bases numbered 3, after V lost 2 bases and J lost 3 bases. The CDR3 extends over 14 amino acids. CDR3 residues: CASSISGSVYEQYF. CDR3 nucleotides: TGTGCCAGTAGTATAAGCGGGAGTGTCTACGAGCAGTACTTC.

The chain joins TRBV9 to TRBJ2-3; tentative D call: TRBD1 (6 bases). The CDR3 has 14 residues. Trimming removed 2 bases at V and 2 bases at J, with 9 bases between. The germline V gene encodes CDR1 SGDLS and CDR2 YYNGEE. DNA for the CDR3: TGTGCCAGCAGCGTTACAGGGACCACAGATACGCAGTATTTT. The encoded protein is CASSVTGTTDTQYF.